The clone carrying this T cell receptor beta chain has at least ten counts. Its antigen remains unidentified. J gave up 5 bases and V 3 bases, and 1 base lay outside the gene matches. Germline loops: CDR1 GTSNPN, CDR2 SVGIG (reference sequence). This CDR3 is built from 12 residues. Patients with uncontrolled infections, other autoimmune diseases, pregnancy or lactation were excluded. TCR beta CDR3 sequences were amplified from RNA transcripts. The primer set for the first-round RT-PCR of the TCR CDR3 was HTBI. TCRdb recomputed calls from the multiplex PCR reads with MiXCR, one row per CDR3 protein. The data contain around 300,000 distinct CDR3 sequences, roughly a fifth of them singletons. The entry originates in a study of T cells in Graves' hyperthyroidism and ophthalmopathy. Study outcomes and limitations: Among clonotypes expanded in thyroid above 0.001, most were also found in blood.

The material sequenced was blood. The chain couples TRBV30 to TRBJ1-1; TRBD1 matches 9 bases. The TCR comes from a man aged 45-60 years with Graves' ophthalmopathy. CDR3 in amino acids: CAWRQGATEAFF. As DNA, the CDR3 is TGTGCCTGGAGACAGGGGGCGACTGAAGCTTTCTTT. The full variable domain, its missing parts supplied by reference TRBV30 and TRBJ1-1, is SQTIHQWPATLVQPVGSPLSLECTVEGTSNPNLYWYRQAAGRGLQLLFYSVGIGQISSEVPQNLSASRPQDRQFILSSKKLLLSDSGFYLCAWRQGATEAFFGQGTRLTVV.